The clone carrying this T cell receptor (beta chain) was seen ten or more times. Its target is not known. V was shortened by 4 bases and J by 5 bases, with 17 bases between the two germline ends. The germline V gene encodes CDR1 SEHNR and CDR2 FQNEAQ (reference sequence). This CDR3 region has 16 residues. The data are from a study of T cell repertoires in cytomegalovirus infection. As for the study in general: TCR beta signatures that were public indicated CMV infection and matching HLA type.

Study conclusions and caveats: Summed frequency of shared TCR beta families picked out CMV carriers who also had the relevant HLA. HLA-C-restricted CMV-specific TCR beta clonotypes were dominant in the ex vivo response.

TCRdb reprocessed the reads via MiXCR and lists one record per CDR3 protein. The sample comprises 600,000 to 800,000 distinct CDR3 sequences, 24% of which are singletons, and roughly 8% rests with the top ten. The TCR was taken from a human donor in good health (CMV status not recorded). Some clones in this sample may be carry-over from other donors' samples. This chain joins TRBV7-9 and TRBJ2-2; D possibly corresponds to TRBD1 (5 bases). The sample taken for sequencing was CD8+ T cells from PBMCs. The CDR3 reads CASSSPSRVPTGELFF. The CDR3 nucleotides read TGTGCCAGCAGCTCCCCGAGCAGGGTACCGACCGGGGAGCTGTTTTTT. Complete variable domain (other parts from reference TRBV7-9 and TRBJ2-2): DTGVSQNPRHKITKRGQNVTFRCDPISEHNRLYWYRQTLGQGPEFLTYFQNEAQLEKSRLLSDRFSAERPKGSFSTLEIQRTEQGDSAMYLCASSSPSRVPTGELFFGEGSRLTVL.